The entry below gives a single T cell receptor (beta chain) sequence along with its context. Its antigen is unknown. The data belong to a study of cytomegalovirus exposure and HLA in healthy donors. Regarding the study as a whole: It was confirmed in vitro that a few of the CMV-associated chains were specific for CMV antigens.

Trimming shortened V by 3 bases and J by 5 bases, and 17 bases separated the two germline ends. CDR3 size: 15 residues. Germline V gene sequence: CDR1 SGDLS, CDR2 YYNGEE. Only in-frame clones appear in the TCRdb table, and some are missing; sequencing was by immunoSEQ multiplex PCR. Altogether under 250,000 clones are present, more than 75% being singletons, with the ten largest covering around 12%. The source is a young man in good health and CMV-seropositive. The chain couples TRBV9 to TRBJ1-2; D gene unclear. Sequencing input: PBMCs. CDR3 region: CASSASPNPRYGYTF. The CDR3 nucleotides read TGTGCCAGCAGCGCGTCCCCGAACCCGCGATATGGCTACACCTTC.